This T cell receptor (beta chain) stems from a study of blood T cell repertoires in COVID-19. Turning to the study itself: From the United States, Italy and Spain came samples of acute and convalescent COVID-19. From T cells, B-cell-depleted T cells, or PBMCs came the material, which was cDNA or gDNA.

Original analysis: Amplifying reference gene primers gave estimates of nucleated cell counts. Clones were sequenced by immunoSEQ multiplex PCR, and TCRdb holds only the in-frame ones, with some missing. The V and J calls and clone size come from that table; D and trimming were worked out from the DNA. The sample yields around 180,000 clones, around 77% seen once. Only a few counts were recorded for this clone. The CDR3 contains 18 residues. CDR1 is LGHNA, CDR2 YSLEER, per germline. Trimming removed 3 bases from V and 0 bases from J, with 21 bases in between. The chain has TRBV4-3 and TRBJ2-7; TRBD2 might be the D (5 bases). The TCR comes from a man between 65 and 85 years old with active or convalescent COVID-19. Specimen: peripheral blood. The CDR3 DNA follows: TGCGCCAGCAGCCAGAGGGCAGAAGGCCACTACCCCTCCTACGAGCAGTACTTC. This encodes CASSQRAEGHYPSYEQYF.